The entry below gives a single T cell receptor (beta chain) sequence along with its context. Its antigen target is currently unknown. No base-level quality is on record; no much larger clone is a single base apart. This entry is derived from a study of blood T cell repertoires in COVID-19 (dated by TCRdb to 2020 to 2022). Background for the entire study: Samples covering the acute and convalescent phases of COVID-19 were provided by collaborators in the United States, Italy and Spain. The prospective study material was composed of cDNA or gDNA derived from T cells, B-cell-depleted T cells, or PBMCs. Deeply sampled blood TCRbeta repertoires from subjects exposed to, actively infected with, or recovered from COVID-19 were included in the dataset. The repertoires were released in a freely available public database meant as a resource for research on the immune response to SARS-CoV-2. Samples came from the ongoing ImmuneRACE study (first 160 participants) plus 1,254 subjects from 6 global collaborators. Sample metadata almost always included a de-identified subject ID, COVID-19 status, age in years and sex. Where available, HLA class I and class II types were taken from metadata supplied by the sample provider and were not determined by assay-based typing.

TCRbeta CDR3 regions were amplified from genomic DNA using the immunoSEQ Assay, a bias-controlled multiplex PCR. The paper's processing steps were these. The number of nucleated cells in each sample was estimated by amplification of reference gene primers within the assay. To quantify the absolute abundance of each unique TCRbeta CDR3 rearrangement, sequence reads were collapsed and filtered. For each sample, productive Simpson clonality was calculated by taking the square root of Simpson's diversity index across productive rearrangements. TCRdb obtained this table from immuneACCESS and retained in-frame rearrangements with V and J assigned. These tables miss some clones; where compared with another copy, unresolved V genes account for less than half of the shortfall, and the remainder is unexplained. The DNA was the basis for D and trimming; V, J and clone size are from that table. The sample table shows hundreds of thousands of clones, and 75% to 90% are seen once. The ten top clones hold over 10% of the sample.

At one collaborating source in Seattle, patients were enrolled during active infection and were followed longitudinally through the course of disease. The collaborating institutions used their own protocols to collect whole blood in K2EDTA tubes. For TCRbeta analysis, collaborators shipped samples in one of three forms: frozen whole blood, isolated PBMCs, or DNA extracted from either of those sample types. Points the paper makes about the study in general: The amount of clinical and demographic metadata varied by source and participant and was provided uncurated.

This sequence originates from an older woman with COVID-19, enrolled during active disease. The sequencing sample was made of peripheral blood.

The CDR3 has the sequence CASSAPSRGSQETQYF. DNA sequence: TGTGCCAGCAGTGCGCCTTCCCGGGGGAGCCAAGAGACCCAGTACTTC. This chain joins TRBV2 to TRBJ2-5; a tentative D call is TRBD2 (6 bases match). The CDR3 contains 16 residues, cysteine and phenylalanine counted. The entry retains the CDR3 DNA only, 48 bases that are in frame from base 1. Cut back by 4 bases and 1 base, the V and J ends lie 16 bases apart. The germline V gene supplies CDR1 SNHLY and CDR2 FYNNEI. With all but the CDR3 taken from the reference TRBV2 and TRBJ2-5 genes, the full variable domain is: EPEVTQTPSHQVTQMGQEVILRCVPISNHLYFYWYRQILGQKVEFLVSFYNNEISEKSEIFDDQFSVERPDGSNFTLKIRSTKLEDSAMYFCASSAPSRGSQETQYFGPGTRLLVL.